This T cell receptor beta chain was sequenced during a study of CD8 T cells in ankylosing spondylitis. Study-wide results and limits: A TCR beta motif made of 7 to 9 highly homologous variants seemed typical of ankylosing spondylitis blood.

Germline CDR1 reads SGHKS; CDR2 reads YYEKEE (reference sequence). The V gene end was trimmed by 3 bases and the J gene end by 2 bases; junction bases not matched to a gene: 6. This CDR3 region has 15 residues. This clonotype was counted a few times. The antigen is unknown. Quantitative 5'-RACE with molecular barcodes produced the TCR beta libraries. TCRdb fed the 5' RACE reads into MiXCR, producing one record per CDR3 protein. Here the sample spans hundreds of thousands of distinct CDR3 sequences, about 12% being singletons. What was sequenced was blood, either unsorted or a sorted T cell fraction (not recorded which). The receptor comes from a male donor with ankylosing spondylitis. This rearrangement joins TRBV5-5 to TRBJ1-1, with TRBD1 matching 8 bases. CDR3 nucleotides: TGTGCCAGCAGCTCCACGGACAGGGAAAACACTGAAGCTTTCTTT. It is translated as CASSSTDRENTEAFF.